This T cell receptor (beta chain) is from a study of cytomegalovirus exposure and HLA in healthy donors. Study overall: Sequencing of around 200 million T cells in an earlier analysis found more than 100 million unique TCR beta sequences. Unique TCRs from HLA-typed donors, 80 million to 100 million of them, were held in an early data release. Points from the study as a whole: Researchers catalogued approximately 170 TCR beta chains as cytomegalovirus-associated.

Notes on this clone: Its antigen is currently unknown.

This CDR3 spans 14 amino acids. V lost 3 bases and J lost 9, with 16 bases in between. The germline V gene encodes CDR1 SGHRS and CDR2 YFSETQ. The PCR contained 60 Vbeta and 13 Jbeta primers. Methods used by the authors: In a later analysis, of 70 million to 85 million unique beta chains, some 10 million appeared in at least two donors. TCRdb keeps only in-frame clones here, not all; method: immunoSEQ multiplex PCR. Clonal size and the V and J genes are those of that table, whereas D and trimming came from the DNA. The sample totals approximately 210,000 clones; its top ten clones hold around 0.95%. This TCR came from a woman in her thirties in good health and CMV-seropositive. V is TRBV5-1 and J is TRBJ2-4; possibly TRBD1 for D (7 bases). The sample was PBMCs. DNA of the CDR3: TGCGCCAGCAGCTACACCGGGACAGCGGGCATTCAGTACTTC. It specifies CASSYTGTAGIQYF.